This TCR beta chain was profiled in a study of control samples from healthy donors and cancer patients. Only in-frame clones appear in the TCRdb table, and some are missing; sequencing was by immunoSEQ multiplex PCR. The table has around 100,000 clones, 85% to 90% seen once. V lost 2 bases, J lost 2 bases, and 19 bases lay in between. The CDR3 consists of 17 residues. CDR1 and CDR2 from the germline V gene are MNHEY and SVGEGT. The chain joins TRBV6-2 or TRBV6-3 to TRBJ2-7; D is perhaps TRBD1 or TRBD2 (5 bases each). The clonotype was recovered from a man aged 30 to 45 in good health. The sequenced material came from blood. CDR3 nucleotides: TGTGCCAGCAGTTACGATCGGGGCCGCGGCAGCCCCTACGAGCAGTACTTC. It encodes CASSYDRGRGSPYEQYF.